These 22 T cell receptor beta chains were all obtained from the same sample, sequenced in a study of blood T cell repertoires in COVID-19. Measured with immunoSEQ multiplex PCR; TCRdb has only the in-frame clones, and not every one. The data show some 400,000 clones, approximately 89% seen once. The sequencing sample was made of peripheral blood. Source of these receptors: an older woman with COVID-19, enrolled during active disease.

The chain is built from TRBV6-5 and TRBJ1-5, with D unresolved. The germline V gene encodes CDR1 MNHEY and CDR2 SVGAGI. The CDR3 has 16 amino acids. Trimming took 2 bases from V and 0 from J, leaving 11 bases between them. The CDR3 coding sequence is TGTGCCAGCAGTTACAGCGGAAGAGCTAGCAATCAGCCCCAGCATTTT. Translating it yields CASSYSGRASNQPQHF.

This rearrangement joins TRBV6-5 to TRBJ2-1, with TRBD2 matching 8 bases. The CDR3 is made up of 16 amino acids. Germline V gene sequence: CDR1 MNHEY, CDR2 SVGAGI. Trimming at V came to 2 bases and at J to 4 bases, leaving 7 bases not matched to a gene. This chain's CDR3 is CASSYRGGADYNEQFF. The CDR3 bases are TGTGCCAGCAGTTACCGGGGGGGGGCGGATTACAATGAGCAGTTCTTC.

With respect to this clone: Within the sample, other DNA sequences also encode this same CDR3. The CDR3 DNA reads TGTGCCAGTAGTATGGGGACAGGGGCTGGGGCCAACGTCCTGACTTTC. It translates to CASSMGTGAGANVLTF. J is TRBJ2-6 and V is TRBV19; TRBD1 agrees at 10 bases. Germline CDR1 is LNHDA and CDR2 is SQIVND (reference sequence). This CDR3 spans 16 amino acids. J was trimmed by 2 bases and V by 3 bases; bases with no gene match: 1.

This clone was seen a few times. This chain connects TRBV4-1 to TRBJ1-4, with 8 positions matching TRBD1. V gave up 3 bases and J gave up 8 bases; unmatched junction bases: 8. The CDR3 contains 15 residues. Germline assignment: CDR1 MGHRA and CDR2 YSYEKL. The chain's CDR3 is CASSQDGTGREKLFF. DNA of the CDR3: TGCGCCAGCAGCCAGGACGGGACAGGAAGGGAAAAACTGTTTTTT.

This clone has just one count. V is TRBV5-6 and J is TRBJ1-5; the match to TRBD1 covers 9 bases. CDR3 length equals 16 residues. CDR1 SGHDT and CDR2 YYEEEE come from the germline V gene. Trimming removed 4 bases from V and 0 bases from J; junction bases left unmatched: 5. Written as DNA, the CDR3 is TGTGCCAGCAGCAGAACAGGGGGCTTTAGCAATCAGCCCCAGCATTTT. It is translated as CASSRTGGFSNQPQHF.

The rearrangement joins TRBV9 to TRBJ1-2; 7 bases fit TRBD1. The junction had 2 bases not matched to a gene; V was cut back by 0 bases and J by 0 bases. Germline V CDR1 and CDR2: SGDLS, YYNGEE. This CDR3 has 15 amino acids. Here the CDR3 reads CASSVATGTNYGYTF. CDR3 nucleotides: TGTGCCAGCAGCGTAGCGACAGGGACTAACTATGGCTACACCTTC.

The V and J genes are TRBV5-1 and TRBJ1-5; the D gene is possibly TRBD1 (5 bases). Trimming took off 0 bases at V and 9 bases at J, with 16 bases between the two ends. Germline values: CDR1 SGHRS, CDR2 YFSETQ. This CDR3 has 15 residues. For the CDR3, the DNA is TGCGCCAGCAGCTTGGGGACATCCCTGCGGGGGCCCCAGCATTTT. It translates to CASSLGTSLRGPQHF.

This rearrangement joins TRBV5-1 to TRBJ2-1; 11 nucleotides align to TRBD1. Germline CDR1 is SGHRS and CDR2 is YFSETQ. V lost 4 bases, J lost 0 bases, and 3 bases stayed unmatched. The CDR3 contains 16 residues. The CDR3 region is CASSLGTGGSYNEQFF. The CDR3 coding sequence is TGCGCCAGCAGCCTAGGGACAGGGGGCTCCTACAATGAGCAGTTCTTC.

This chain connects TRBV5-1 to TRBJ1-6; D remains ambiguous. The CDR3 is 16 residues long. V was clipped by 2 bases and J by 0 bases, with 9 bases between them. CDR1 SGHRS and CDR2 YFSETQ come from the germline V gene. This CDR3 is CASSFSVSSYNSPLHF. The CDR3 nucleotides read TGCGCCAGCAGCTTCAGCGTCAGCTCCTATAATTCACCCCTCCACTTT.

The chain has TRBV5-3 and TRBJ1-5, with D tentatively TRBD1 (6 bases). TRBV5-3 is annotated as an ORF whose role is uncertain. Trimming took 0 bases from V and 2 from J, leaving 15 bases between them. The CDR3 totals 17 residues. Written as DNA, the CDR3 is TGTGCCAGAAGCTTGGGGGTACAGGGTGGTGGCAATCAGCCCCAGCATTTT. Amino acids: CARSLGVQGGGNQPQHF.

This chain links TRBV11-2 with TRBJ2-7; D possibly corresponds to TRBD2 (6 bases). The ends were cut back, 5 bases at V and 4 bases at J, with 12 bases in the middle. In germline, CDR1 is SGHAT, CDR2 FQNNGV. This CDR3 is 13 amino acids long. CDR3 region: CASSAGTAYEQYF. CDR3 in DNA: TGTGCCAGCAGCGCCGGGACTGCTTACGAGCAGTACTTC.

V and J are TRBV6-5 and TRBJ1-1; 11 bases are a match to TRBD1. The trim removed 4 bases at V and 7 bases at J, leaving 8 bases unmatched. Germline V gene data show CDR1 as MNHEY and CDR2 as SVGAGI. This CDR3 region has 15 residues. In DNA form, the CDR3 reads TGTGCCAGCAGTTTTAGGACAGGGGGCTTCGGTGAAGCTTTCTTT. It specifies CASSFRTGGFGEAFF.

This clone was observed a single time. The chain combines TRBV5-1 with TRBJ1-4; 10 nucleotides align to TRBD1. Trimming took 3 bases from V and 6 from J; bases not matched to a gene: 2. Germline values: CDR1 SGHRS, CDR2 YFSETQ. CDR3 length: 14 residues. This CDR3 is CASSYGTGDEKLFF. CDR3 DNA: TGCGCCAGCAGCTACGGGACAGGGGATGAAAAACTGTTTTTT.

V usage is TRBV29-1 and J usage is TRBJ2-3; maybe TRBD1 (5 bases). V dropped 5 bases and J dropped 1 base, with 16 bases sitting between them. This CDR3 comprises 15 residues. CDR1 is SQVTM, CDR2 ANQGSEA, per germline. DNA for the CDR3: TGCAGCGTTCTCTCGTGGGCCAGGGGCACAGATACGCAGTATTTT. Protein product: CSVLSWARGTDTQYF.

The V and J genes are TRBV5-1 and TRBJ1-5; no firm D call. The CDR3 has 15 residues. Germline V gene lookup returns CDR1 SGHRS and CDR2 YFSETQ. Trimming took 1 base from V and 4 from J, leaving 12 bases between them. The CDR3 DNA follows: TGCGCCAGCAGCTTGAGAGGGTTGGCAAATCAGCCCCAGCATTTT. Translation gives CASSLRGLANQPQHF.

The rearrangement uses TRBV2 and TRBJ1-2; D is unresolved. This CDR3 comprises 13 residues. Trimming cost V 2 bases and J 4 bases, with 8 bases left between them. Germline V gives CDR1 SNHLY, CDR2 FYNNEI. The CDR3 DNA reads TGTGCCAGCAGTGAACCCAGGATCTATGGCTACACCTTC. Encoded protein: CASSEPRIYGYTF. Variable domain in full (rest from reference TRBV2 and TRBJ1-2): EPEVTQTPSHQVTQMGQEVILRCVPISNHLYFYWYRQILGQKVEFLVSFYNNEISEKSEIFDDQFSVERPDGSNFTLKIRSTKLEDSAMYFCASSEPRIYGYTFGSGTRLTVV.

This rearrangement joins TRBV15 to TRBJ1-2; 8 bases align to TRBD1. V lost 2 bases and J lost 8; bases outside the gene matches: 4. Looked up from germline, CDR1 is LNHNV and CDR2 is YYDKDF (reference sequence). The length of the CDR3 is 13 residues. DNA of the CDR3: TGTGCCACCAGCAGACAGGGGGCGATCGGCTACACCTTC. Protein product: CATSRQGAIGYTF.

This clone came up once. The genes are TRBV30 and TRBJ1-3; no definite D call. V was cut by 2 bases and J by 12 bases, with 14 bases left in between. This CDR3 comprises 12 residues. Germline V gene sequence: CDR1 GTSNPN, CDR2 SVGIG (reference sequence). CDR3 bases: TGTGCCTGGAGTCCATACGGGAACGGCATATATTTT. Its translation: CAWSPYGNGIYF.

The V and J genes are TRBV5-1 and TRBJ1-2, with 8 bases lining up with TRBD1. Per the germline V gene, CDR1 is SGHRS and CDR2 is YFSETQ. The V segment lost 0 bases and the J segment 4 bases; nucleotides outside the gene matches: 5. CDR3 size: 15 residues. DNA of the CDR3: TGCGCCAGCAGCTTGGGGACAGGGAAGGGCTATGGCTACACCTTC. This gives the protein CASSLGTGKGYGYTF.

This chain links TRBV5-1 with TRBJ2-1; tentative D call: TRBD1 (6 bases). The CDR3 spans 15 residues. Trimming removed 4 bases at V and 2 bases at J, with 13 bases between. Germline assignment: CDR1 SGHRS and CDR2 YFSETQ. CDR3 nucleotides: TGCGCCAGCAGCACCGGGACAAACCCCTACAATGAGCAGTTCTTC. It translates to CASSTGTNPYNEQFF.

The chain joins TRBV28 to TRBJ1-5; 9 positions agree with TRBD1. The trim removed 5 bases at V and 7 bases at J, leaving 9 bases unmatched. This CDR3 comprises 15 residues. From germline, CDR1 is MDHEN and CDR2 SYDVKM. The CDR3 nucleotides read TGTGCCAGCAGTCTGGGACAGGGTGGGTTACAGCCCCAGCATTTT. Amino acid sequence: CASSLGQGGLQPQHF.

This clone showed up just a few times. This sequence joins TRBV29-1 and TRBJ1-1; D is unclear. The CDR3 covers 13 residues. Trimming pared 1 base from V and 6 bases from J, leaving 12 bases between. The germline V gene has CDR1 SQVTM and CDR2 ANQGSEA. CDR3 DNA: TGCAGCGTTGAAGGGCAGTTTGTCGCTGAAGCTTTCTTT. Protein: CSVEGQFVAEAFF.